Here is one T cell receptor (beta chain) with its context. CDR1 and CDR2 (germline): SGHTA, FQGNSA. Unmatched junction bases numbered 9, after V lost 5 bases and J lost 10 bases. The CDR3 has 15 residues. Source study methods: Estimates of nucleated cell counts were drawn from the amplification of reference gene primers. Measured with immunoSEQ multiplex PCR; TCRdb has only the in-frame clones, and not every one. D and trimming come from the DNA, and the V and J calls and clone size come from that table. The sample comprises about 22,000 clones, around 92% of which are singletons, and approximately 3.4% rests with the top ten. The source of the sample is a study of blood T cell repertoires in COVID-19. Whole-study context: COVID-19 samples collected from the United States, Italy and Spain covered acute and convalescent phases. From T cells, B-cell-depleted T cells, or PBMCs came the material, which was cDNA or gDNA.

This chain joins TRBV7-2 and TRBJ2-1, with 12 bases fitting TRBD2. This TCR was sampled from a woman aged 65 to 85 with active COVID-19. The material sequenced was peripheral blood. The DNA of the CDR3 is TGTGCCAGCAGCGCGGTGGGACTAGCGGGTGGGGAGCAGTTCTTC. Protein: CASSAVGLAGGEQFF. Variable domain in full (rest from reference TRBV7-2 and TRBJ2-1): GAGVSQSPSNKVTEKGKDVELRCDPISGHTALYWYRQSLGQGLEFLIYFQGNSAPDKSGLPSDRFSAERTGGSVSTLTIQRTQQEDSAVYLCASSAVGLAGGEQFFGPGTRLTVL.